These 16 T cell receptor beta chains were sequenced from one sample in a study of patients and donors after allogeneic stem cell transplantation. TCRdb independently ran MiXCR on the RT-PCR reads; one entry per CDR3 protein. The data contain about 57,000 distinct CDR3 sequences, 13% of them singletons. Sequences were obtained from blood, either unsorted or a sorted T cell fraction (not recorded which). The source is a human donor who was either an allogeneic HSCT recipient or a stem cell or donor lymphocyte infusion donor (not recorded which). It is not recorded whose cells these are; they may come from a transplant donor.

This rearrangement joins TRBV29-1 to TRBJ2-1; 7 bases are shared with TRBD2. Germline V CDR1 and CDR2: SQVTM, ANQGSEA. V was pared by 0 bases and J by 4 bases, with 12 bases of the junction left unmatched. The CDR3 is 17 amino acids. This CDR3 reads CSVEDPGWAGVYNEQFF. The CDR3, as DNA: TGCAGCGTTGAAGATCCAGGGTGGGCGGGAGTGTACAATGAGCAGTTCTTC.

The table lists this clonotype with a few counts. V gene TRBV15 combines with J gene TRBJ2-7, with 7 bases lining up with TRBD2. Germline V CDR1 and CDR2: LNHNV, YYDKDF (reference sequence). Trimming removed 0 bases from V and 3 bases from J; junction bases left unmatched: 8. The CDR3 loop spans 16 amino acids. CDR3 DNA sequence: TGTGCCACCAGCAGAGATCCGGGACTATCCTTCTACGAGCAGTACTTC. Its protein is CATSRDPGLSFYEQYF.

This clonotype was seen just once. This sequence joins TRBV20-1 and TRBJ2-2; 8 positions agree with TRBD2. The CDR3 extends over 18 amino acids. V gave up 2 bases and J gave up 4 bases; unmatched junction bases: 15. Germline lookup yields CDR1 DFQATT and CDR2 SNEGSKA (reference sequence). CDR3 sequence: CSARPEGLAPITTGELFF. CDR3 DNA: TGCAGTGCTAGACCCGAAGGACTAGCCCCGATTACCACCGGGGAGCTGTTTTTT.

The chain is built from TRBV6-5 and TRBJ2-1; 10 bases line up with TRBD2. After removal of 5 bases from V and 6 bases from J, the junction contained 7 bases not matched to a gene. This CDR3 is built from 15 residues. Germline CDR1 MNHEY, CDR2 SVGAGI. CDR3 in amino acids: CASSRRTSGTNEQFF. The CDR3 DNA follows: TGTGCCAGCAGTCGTCGGACTAGCGGAACCAATGAGCAGTTCTTC.

Only a few counts were recorded for this clonotype. One junction end does not reproduce the germline sequence, and a read error may be involved. The V gene is TRBV13, the J gene TRBJ2-7; TRBD2 is a possible D gene (5 bases). This CDR3 region has 16 residues. Germline V lookup: CDR1 PRHDT, CDR2 FYEKMQ (reference sequence). The CDR3 spells CASSVFLGVEFDEQYF. Written as DNA, the CDR3 is TGTGCCAGCAGCGTCTTCTTGGGAGTGGAGTTCGACGAGCAGTACTTT. Variable domain in full (rest from reference TRBV13 and TRBJ2-7): AAGVIQSPRHLIKEKRETATLKCYPIPRHDTVYWYQQGPGQDPQFLISFYEKMQSDKGSIPDRFSAQQFSDYHSELNMSSLELGDSALYFCASSVFLGVEFDEQYFGPGTRLTVT.

The chain combines TRBV5-4 with TRBJ2-2; the match to TRBD2 covers 10 bases. V was pared by 2 bases and J by 5 bases, with 6 bases of the junction left unmatched. The CDR3 has 16 amino acids. From germline, CDR1 is SGHNT and CDR2 YYREEE (reference sequence). DNA of the CDR3: TGTGCCAGCAGCTTTGGAGCGGGAGGGCCTACCGGGGAGCTGTTTTTT. Its translation: CASSFGAGGPTGELFF.

The chain carries TRBV29-1 and TRBJ2-1, with D perhaps given as TRBD1 or TRBD2 (5 bases each). The V gene lost 3 bases and the J gene lost 8 bases, with 8 bases spanning the gap. CDR3 length: 11 residues. Per germline, CDR1 SQVTM and CDR2 ANQGSEA. The CDR3 region is CSVEGVDEQFF. In nucleotides, the CDR3 is TGCAGCGTTGAGGGGGTTGATGAGCAGTTCTTC.

Only a few counts were recorded for this clonotype. The chain combines TRBV12-3 or TRBV12-4 with TRBJ2-7, with D possibly TRBD2 on 6 matching bases. The ends were cut back, 3 bases at V and 2 bases at J, with 23 bases in the middle. The CDR3 extends over 18 amino acids. CDR3 coding DNA: TGTGCCAGCAGTTTTGGTCCTAGCCAGCTAGCGATTACCTACGAGCAGTACTTC. Translation: CASSFGPSQLAITYEQYF.

The chain recombines TRBV5-1 with TRBJ2-7, with TRBD1 matching 7 bases. Germline trimming cut 5 bases from V and 0 bases from J; bases unmatched to any gene: 5. Per the germline V gene, CDR1 is SGHRS and CDR2 is YFSETQ. This CDR3 is built from 14 residues. The CDR3 nucleotides read TGCGCCAGCAGTATCCGGGACAGCTCCTACGAGCAGTACTTC. As protein: CASSIRDSSYEQYF.

This clonotype appeared many times. This chain joins TRBV5-1 and TRBJ1-3; D is uncertain. The ends were cut back, 0 bases at V and 0 bases at J, with 13 bases in the middle. The CDR3 length is 17 residues. Germline CDR1 is SGHRS and CDR2 is YFSETQ. CDR3 sequence reads: CASSLGPFVDSGNTIYF. CDR3 nucleotide sequence: TGCGCCAGCAGCTTGGGCCCGTTTGTCGACTCTGGAAACACCATATATTTT.

This clonotype was counted at least ten times. The CDR3: CSASGSNGLGNTIYF. CDR3 in DNA: TGCAGTGCTAGCGGCAGTAACGGCCTGGGGAACACCATATATTTT. The V gene is TRBV20-1, the J gene TRBJ1-3, with no clear D. In germline, CDR1 is DFQATT, CDR2 SNEGSKA (reference sequence). V was clipped by 3 bases and J by 7 bases, with 19 bases between them. This CDR3 is 15 amino acids long.

This clonotype was found many times. The chain joins TRBV12-3 or TRBV12-4 to TRBJ1-4; the D gene is possibly TRBD1 (6 bases). This CDR3 comprises 14 residues. Trimming removed 10 bases from V and 4 bases from J, with 16 bases in between. The CDR3 sequence: CATKRRGVNEKLFF. In nucleotides, the CDR3 is TGTGCCACCAAGCGTAGGGGGGTTAATGAAAAACTGTTTTTT.

This chain links TRBV2 with TRBJ2-2, with 10 positions matching TRBD2. With V trimmed by 5 bases and J by 4 bases, 7 bases remained unmatched. CDR3 length: 16 residues. Germline V gene data show CDR1 as SNHLY and CDR2 as FYNNEI. CDR3 protein: CASSSRTSGSTGELFF. DNA of the CDR3: TGTGCCAGCAGTAGTAGGACTAGCGGAAGCACCGGGGAGCTGTTTTTT.

This chain connects TRBV20-1 to TRBJ2-1; 7 bases match TRBD2. The V gene's germline CDR1 is DFQATT and CDR2 SNEGSKA (reference sequence). The CDR3 contains 14 residues. Trimming at V came to 1 base and at J to 4 bases, leaving 4 bases not matched to a gene. In DNA form, the CDR3 reads TGCAGTGCTAGAGGTCTAGCGGAGTACAATGAGCAGTTCTTC. Translated: CSARGLAEYNEQFF.

This clonotype showed up many times. This chain links TRBV27 with TRBJ1-2, with 7 bases that match TRBD1. Germline CDR1 and CDR2: MNHEY and SMNVEV (reference sequence). This CDR3 region has 15 residues. J was trimmed by 5 bases and V by 8 bases; bases with no gene match: 14. The chain's CDR3 is CASRHYRGSGYGYTF. The CDR3 bases are TGTGCCAGCCGGCACTACAGGGGATCGGGTTATGGCTACACCTTC.

This clonotype was detected only a few times. The junction departs from the called germline gene at one end, perhaps through a read error. This chain links TRBV7-7 with TRBJ2-1; D is unclear. Germline V gives CDR1 SSHAT, CDR2 FNYEAQ (reference sequence). This CDR3 is built from 14 residues. In DNA form, the CDR3 reads TGTGCTAGCAGCTTAAACGCGGCTTACAATGAGCAGTTCTTC. Its translation is CASSLNAAYNEQFF.